This entry concerns a single T cell receptor (beta chain). These data are taken from a study of shared clonotypes between healthy human individuals. Sequencing used immunoSEQ multiplex PCR; TCRdb keeps in-frame clones, though not all of them. Counted here are over a million clones, about 80% occurring once; the ten biggest clones make up about 1.5%. Germline loops: CDR1 SGHAT, CDR2 FQNNGV. The CDR3 runs to 15 residues. The V and J ends lost 3 bases and 2 bases respectively, with 12 bases between them. The sample taken for sequencing was memory CD4+ T cells sorted from blood. Subset indicated: CD45RA-negative fraction. This rearrangement joins TRBV11-2 to TRBJ2-3; no clear D gene. The sequence was collected from a man between 18 and 35 years old in good health. The CDR3 coding sequence is TGTGCCAGCAGCTTCCCGGGTAGACCCACAGATACGCAGTATTTT. This encodes CASSFPGRPTDTQYF.